The T cell receptor beta chain described here comes from a study of cytomegalovirus exposure and HLA in healthy donors. This CDR3 has 14 amino acids. Germline loops: CDR1 MNHNY, CDR2 SVGAGI (reference sequence). The germline V and J ends were trimmed by 6 bases and 1 base, with 12 bases remaining between them. Findings of the study overall: Later, an analysis found that common viral pathogens appeared to be linked with several of the most significant clusters. Both high specificity and high sensitivity reportedly marked the classifier's diagnosis of cytomegalovirus status. For most subjects, TCR beta sequences were reported to predict HLA-A and HLA-B alleles with accuracy.

The PCR made use of 60 Vbeta and 13 Jbeta primers. Original analysis: Unique TCR beta chains numbered about 79 million in a later analysis, with roughly 11 million shared. Only in-frame clones appear in the TCRdb table, and some are missing; sequencing was by immunoSEQ multiplex PCR. V and J calls and clone size are given by that table; D and trimming were obtained from the DNA. The sample includes 150,000 to 200,000 clones, about 86% of them seen just once. Note on this clone: Its antigen is unknown.

The clonotype was recovered from a woman between 18 and 29 years old in good health and CMV-seropositive. The gene calls are TRBV6-6 and TRBJ1-2, with D perhaps TRBD1 (5 bases). Sequenced sample: PBMCs. DNA for the CDR3: TGTGCCAGCAGAGGGGCCGCACTTAACTATGGCTACACCTTC. Its translation: CASRGAALNYGYTF.